This is a list of T cell receptor beta chains from one sample in a study of primary melanoma T cells and metastatic recurrence. Repertoires were generated with immunoSEQ multiplex PCR, while TCRdb's copy carries only in-frame clones and drops some. The sample has hundreds of clones, roughly 80% seen once. What was sequenced was melanoma tumor tissue. Source of these receptors: a human donor with melanoma. CDR3s include the opening cysteine and the closing phenylalanine or tryptophan. Each record gives: J gene, V gene, D gene, clone size, CDR3 protein, CDR3 DNA. The D gene is left open where the match is weak. The size of a clone is reported for some rows only, either as once, few or many, or as a class for expanded clones.

TRBJ2-5,TRBV6-8,TRBD2,-,CATREAEGATQYF,TGTGCCACCCGGGAGGCCGAAGGGGCGACCCAGTACTTC
TRBJ2-7,TRBV19,TRBD1,once,CASSIGRGPYEQYF,TGTGCCAGTAGTATAGGCAGGGGGCCCTACGAGCAGTACTTC
TRBJ1-6,TRBV6-8,-,-,CAISPSGVRVSPLHF,TGTGCCATCAGCCCCTCAGGAGTGCGGGTGTCACCCCTCCACTTT
TRBJ2-3,TRBV11-3,-,few,CASSSKLARSTDTQYF,TGTGCCAGCAGCTCGAAGCTAGCGAGAAGCACAGATACGCAGTATTTT
TRBJ2-4,TRBV29-1,-,-,CSGTVAKNIQYF,TGCAGCGGGACGGTAGCCAAAAACATTCAGTACTTC
TRBJ2-5,TRBV28,-,-,CASSLGRIPQETQYF,TGTGCCAGCAGTTTAGGTAGGATCCCTCAAGAGACCCAGTACTTC
TRBJ2-1,TRBV7-7,TRBD2,few,CASSPRTSGSDEQFF,TGTGCCAGCAGTCCTCGGACTAGCGGGAGCGATGAGCAGTTCTTC
TRBJ2-3,TRBV19,-,-,CAIRGTPTDTQYF,TGTGCCATCCGGGGAACCCCCACAGATACGCAGTATTTT
TRBJ2-1,TRBV19,-,few,CASSIAGNEQFF,TGTGCCAGTAGTATAGCGGGGAATGAGCAGTTCTTC
TRBJ2-3,TRBV6-8,TRBD2,-,CASSYGLAGTDTQYF,TGTGCCAGCAGTTACGGACTAGCGGGTACGGATACGCAGTATTTT
TRBJ1-6,TRBV18,-,-,CASSPFFREGPSSYNSPLHF,TGTGCCAGCTCACCTTTTTTCCGGGAGGGTCCGAGCTCCTATAATTCACCCCTCCACTTT
TRBJ1-1,TRBV6-8,TRBD1,-,CASSYAQGISMNTEAFF,TGTGCCAGCAGTTACGCACAGGGGATTTCCATGAACACTGAAGCTTTCTTT
TRBJ1-5,TRBV6-8,-,-,CAGRTGFNQPQHF,TGTGCCGGGCGAACAGGGTTCAATCAGCCCCAGCATTTT
TRBJ2-3,TRBV11-3,TRBD1,few,CASSFTGGSDTQYF,TGTGCCAGCAGCTTTACAGGGGGCTCAGATACGCAGTATTTT
TRBJ1-4,TRBV14,-,-,CANSQDFGEKLFF,TGTGCCAACAGCCAAGATTTCGGGGAAAAACTGTTTTTT
TRBJ1-2,TRBV19,-,-,CASSEALYGYTF,TGTGCCAGTAGTGAGGCCCTCTATGGCTACACCTTC
TRBJ2-1,TRBV6-8,-,-,CASSYSITGTLSSYNEQFF,TGTGCCAGCAGTTACTCGATCACGGGCACTCTAAGCTCCTACAATGAGCAGTTCTTC
TRBJ2-3,TRBV18,-,-,CASQPGRSTDTQYF,TGTGCCAGCCAACCGGGCCGGAGCACAGATACGCAGTATTTT
TRBJ2-2,TRBV15,-,-,CQQPKKNIGGELFF,TGTCAGCAGCCCAAAAAGAATATCGGCGGGGAGCTGTTTTTT
TRBJ2-5,TRBV11-3,-,-,CASSSSHGEETQYF,TGTGCCAGCAGCTCAAGCCACGGGGAGGAGACCCAGTACTTC
TRBJ2-3,TRBV6-8,TRBD2,-,CASKMKAGSADTQYF,TGTGCCAGCAAGATGAAAGCGGGAAGCGCAGATACGCAGTATTTT